These 3 T cell receptor beta chains were all obtained from the same sample, sequenced in a study of cytomegalovirus exposure and HLA in healthy donors. The primer mix had 60 Vbeta and 13 Jbeta primers. Sequenced by immunoSEQ multiplex PCR; TCRdb stores in-frame clones only, minus some. Of 210,000 or so clones in the sample, 65% to 90% were seen once. The sequenced material came from PBMCs. All receptors derive from a girl aged 5 to 17 in good health and CMV-seronegative.

The chain joins TRBV18 to TRBJ1-1; 8 bases match TRBD1. This CDR3 has 15 residues. Germline CDR1 is KGHSH and CDR2 is LQKENI. J was trimmed by 4 bases and V by 3 bases; bases with no gene match: 7. The DNA of the CDR3 is TGTGCCAGCTCACCTACTTTCACAGGGGGCACTGAAGCTTTCTTT. Its translation is CASSPTFTGGTEAFF.

The gene calls are TRBV30 and TRBJ1-1; D is ambiguous. The CDR3 extends over 14 amino acids. V was cut by 5 bases and J by 5 bases, with 18 bases left in between. The V gene's germline CDR1 is GTSNPN and CDR2 SVGIG (reference sequence). In DNA form, the CDR3 reads TGTGCCTGGGACCCCTATCGGGAACATACTGAAGCTTTCTTT. Protein product: CAWDPYREHTEAFF.

V is TRBV7-3 and J is TRBJ2-1, with 7 bases fitting TRBD2. Germline lookup yields CDR1 SGHTA and CDR2 FQGTGA. The ends lost 2 bases at V and 5 bases at J; junction bases unmatched: 6. The CDR3 spans 15 residues. DNA of the CDR3: TGTGCCAGCAGCTTAGGTTCGGGACTAAACAATGAGCAGTTCTTC. Encoded protein: CASSLGSGLNNEQFF.